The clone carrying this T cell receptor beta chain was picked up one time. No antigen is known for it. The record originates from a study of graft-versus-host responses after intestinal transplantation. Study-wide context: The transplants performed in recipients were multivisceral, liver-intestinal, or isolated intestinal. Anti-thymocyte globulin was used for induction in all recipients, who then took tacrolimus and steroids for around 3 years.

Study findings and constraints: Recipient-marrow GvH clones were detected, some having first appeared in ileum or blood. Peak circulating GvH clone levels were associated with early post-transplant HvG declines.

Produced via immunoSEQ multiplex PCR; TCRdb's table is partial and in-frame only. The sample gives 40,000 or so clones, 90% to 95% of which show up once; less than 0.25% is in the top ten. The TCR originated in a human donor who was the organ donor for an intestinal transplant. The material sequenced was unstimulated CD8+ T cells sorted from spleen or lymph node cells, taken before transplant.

The DNA of the CDR3 is TGTGCCAGCAGCGAGGAGCTCCGGATTAATGAAAAACTGTTTTTT. Its translation is CASSEELRINEKLFF. The chain links TRBV7-2 to TRBJ1-4, with unresolved D. The CDR3 totals 15 residues. V lost 5 bases and J lost 4, with 14 bases in between. The germline V gene encodes CDR1 SGHTA and CDR2 FQGNSA. The variable domain in full, with the rest retrieved from reference TRBV7-2 and TRBJ1-4, is GAGVSQSPSNKVTEKGKDVELRCDPISGHTALYWYRQSLGQGLEFLIYFQGNSAPDKSGLPSDRFSAERTGGSVSTLTIQRTQQEDSAVYLCASSEELRINEKLFFGSGTQLSVL.